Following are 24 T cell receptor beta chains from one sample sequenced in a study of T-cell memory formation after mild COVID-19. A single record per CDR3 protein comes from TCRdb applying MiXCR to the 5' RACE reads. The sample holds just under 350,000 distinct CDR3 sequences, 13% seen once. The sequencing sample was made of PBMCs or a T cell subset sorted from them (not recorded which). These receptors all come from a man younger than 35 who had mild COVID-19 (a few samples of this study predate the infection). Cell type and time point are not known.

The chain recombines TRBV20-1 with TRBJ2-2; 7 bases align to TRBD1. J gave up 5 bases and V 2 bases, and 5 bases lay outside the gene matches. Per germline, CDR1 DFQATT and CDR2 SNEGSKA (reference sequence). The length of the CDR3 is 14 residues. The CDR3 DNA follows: TGCAGTGCTAGAAAGGGGGCAGGGACCGGGGAGCTGTTTTTT. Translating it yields CSARKGAGTGELFF.

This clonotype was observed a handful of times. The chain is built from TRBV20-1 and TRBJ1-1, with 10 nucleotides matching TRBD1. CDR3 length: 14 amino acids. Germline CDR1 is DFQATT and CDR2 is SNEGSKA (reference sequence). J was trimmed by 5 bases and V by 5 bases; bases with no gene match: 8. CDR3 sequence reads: CSADRTGGRTEAFF. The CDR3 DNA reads TGCAGTGCTGACCGGACAGGGGGTCGGACTGAAGCTTTCTTT.

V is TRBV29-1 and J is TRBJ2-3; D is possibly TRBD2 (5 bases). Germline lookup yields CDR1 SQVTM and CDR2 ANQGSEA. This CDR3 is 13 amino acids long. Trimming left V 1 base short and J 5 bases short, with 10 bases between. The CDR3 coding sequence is TGCAGCGTTGAAGTTGGCGGACTAGATACGCAGTATTTT. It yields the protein CSVEVGGLDTQYF.

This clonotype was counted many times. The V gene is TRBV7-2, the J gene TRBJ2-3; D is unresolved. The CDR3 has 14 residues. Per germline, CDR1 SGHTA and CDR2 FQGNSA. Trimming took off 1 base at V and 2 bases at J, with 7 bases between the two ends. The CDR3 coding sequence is TGTGCCAGCAGCTTAGGAATACCCACAGATACGCAGTATTTT. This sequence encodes CASSLGIPTDTQYF.

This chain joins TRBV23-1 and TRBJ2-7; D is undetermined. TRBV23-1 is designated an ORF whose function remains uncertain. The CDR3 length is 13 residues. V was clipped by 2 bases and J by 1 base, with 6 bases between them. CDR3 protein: CASSQRVSYEQYF. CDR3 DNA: TGCGCCAGCAGTCAAAGGGTTTCCTACGAGCAGTACTTC.

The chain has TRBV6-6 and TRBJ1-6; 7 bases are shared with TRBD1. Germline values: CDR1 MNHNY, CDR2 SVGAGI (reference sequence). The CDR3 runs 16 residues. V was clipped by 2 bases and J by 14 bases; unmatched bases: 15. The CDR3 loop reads CASSYPGDSVSWTLHF. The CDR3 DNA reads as TGTGCCAGCAGTTACCCGGGGGACAGCGTCTCTTGGACCCTCCACTTT.

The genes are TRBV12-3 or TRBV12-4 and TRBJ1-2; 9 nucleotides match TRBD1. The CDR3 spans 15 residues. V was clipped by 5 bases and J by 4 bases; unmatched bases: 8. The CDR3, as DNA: TGTGCCAGCAGTCCACAGGGGGCGTCCGGCTATGGCTACACCTTC. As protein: CASSPQGASGYGYTF.

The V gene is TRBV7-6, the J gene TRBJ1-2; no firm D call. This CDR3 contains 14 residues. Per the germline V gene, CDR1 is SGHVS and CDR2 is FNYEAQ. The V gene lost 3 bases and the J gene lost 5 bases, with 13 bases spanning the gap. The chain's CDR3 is CASSLGSNTYGYTF. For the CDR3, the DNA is TGTGCCAGCAGCTTGGGGTCCAACACGTATGGCTACACCTTC. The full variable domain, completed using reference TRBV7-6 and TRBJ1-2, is GAGVSQSPRYKVTKRGQDVALRCDPISGHVSLYWYRQALGQGPEFLTYFNYEAQQDKSGLPNDRFSAERPEGSISTLTIQRTEQRDSAMYRCASSLGSNTYGYTFGSGTRLTVV.

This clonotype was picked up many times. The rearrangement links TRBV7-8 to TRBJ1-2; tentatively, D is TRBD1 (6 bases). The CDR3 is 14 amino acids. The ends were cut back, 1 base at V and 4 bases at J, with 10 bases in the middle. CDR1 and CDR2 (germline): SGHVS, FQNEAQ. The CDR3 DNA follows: TGTGCCAGCAGCTTAGGGCAGGGGCTCTATGGCTACACCTTC. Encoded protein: CASSLGQGLYGYTF.

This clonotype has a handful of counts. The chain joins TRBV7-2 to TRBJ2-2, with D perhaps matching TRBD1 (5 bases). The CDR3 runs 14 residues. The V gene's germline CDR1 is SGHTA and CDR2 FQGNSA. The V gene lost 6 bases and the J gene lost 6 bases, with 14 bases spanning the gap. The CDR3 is CASSRSGKSGELFF. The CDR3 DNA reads TGTGCCAGCAGTCGGTCAGGGAAGTCCGGGGAGCTGTTTTTT. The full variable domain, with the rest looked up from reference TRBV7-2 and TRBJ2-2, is GAGVSQSPSNKVTEKGKDVELRCDPISGHTALYWYRQSLGQGLEFLIYFQGNSAPDKSGLPSDRFSAERTGGSVSTLTIQRTQQEDSAVYLCASSRSGKSGELFFGEGSRLTVL.

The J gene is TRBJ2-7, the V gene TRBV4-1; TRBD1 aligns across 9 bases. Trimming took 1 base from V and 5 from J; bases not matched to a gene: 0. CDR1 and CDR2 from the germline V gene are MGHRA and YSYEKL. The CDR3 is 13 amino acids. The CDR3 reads CASSQGQGDEQYV. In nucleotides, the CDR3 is TGCGCCAGCAGCCAAGGACAGGGGGACGAGCAGTACGTC.

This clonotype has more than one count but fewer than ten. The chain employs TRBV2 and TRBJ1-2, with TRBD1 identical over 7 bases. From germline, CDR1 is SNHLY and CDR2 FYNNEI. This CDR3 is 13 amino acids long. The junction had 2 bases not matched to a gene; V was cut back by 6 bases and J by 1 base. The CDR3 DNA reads TGTGCCAGCAGGAGGGACAGTAACTATGGCTACACCTTC. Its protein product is CASRRDSNYGYTF.

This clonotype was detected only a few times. CDR3 region: CASRGGPNTEAFF. CDR3 in DNA: TGTGCCAGCAGGGGGGGGCCGAACACTGAAGCTTTCTTT. This rearrangement joins TRBV7-2 to TRBJ1-1; D is possibly TRBD1 (6 bases). Deletions cut 6 bases from V and 1 base from J, with 9 bases between. Germline V gene lookup returns CDR1 SGHTA and CDR2 FQGNSA. The length of the CDR3 is 13 residues. The full variable domain, with the rest looked up from reference TRBV7-2 and TRBJ1-1, is GAGVSQSPSNKVTEKGKDVELRCDPISGHTALYWYRQSLGQGLEFLIYFQGNSAPDKSGLPSDRFSAERTGGSVSTLTIQRTQQEDSAVYLCASRGGPNTEAFFGQGTRLTVV.

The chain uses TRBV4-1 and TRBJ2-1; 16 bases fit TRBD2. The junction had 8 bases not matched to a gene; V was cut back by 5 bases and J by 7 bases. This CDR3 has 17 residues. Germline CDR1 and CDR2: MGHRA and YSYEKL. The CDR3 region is CASSLQVGLAGGNEQFF. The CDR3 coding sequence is TGCGCCAGCAGCTTACAGGTGGGACTAGCGGGGGGGAATGAGCAGTTCTTC.

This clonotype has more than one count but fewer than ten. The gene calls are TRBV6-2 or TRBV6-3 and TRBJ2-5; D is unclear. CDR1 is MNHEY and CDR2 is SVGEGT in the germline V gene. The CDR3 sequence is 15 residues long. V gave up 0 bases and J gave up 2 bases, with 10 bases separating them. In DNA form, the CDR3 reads TGTGCCAGCAGTTACTCGCAATGGGTTCAAGAGACCCAGTACTTC. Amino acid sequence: CASSYSQWVQETQYF.

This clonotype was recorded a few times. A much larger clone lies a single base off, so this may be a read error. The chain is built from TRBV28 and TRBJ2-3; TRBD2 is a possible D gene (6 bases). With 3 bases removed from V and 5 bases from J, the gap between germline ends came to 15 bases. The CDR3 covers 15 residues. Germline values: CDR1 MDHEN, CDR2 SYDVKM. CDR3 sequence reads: CASSFGGRTKDTQYF. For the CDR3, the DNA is TGTGCCAGCAGTTTTGGAGGGCGGACCAAAGATACGCAGTATTTT.

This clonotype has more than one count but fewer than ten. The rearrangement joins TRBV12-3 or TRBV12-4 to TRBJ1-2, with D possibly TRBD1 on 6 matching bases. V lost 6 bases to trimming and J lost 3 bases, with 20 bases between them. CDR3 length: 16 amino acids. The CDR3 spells CASSLPSRDTYYGYTF. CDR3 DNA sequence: TGTGCCAGCAGCCTCCCATCACGGGACACCTACTATGGCTACACCTTC.

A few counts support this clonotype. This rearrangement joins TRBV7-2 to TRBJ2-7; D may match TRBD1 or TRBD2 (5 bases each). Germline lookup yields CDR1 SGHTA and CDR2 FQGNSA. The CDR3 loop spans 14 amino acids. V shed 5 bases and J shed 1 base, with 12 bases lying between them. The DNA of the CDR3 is TGTGCCAGCAGCGTTGGGGACGGTTCCTACGAGCAGTACTTC. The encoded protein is CASSVGDGSYEQYF.

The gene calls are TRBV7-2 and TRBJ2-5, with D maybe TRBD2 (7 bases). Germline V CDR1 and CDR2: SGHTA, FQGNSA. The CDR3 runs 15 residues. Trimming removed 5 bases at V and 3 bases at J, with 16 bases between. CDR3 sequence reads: CASSNQWGGEETQYF. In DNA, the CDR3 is TGTGCCAGCAGCAACCAGTGGGGGGGCGAAGAGACCCAGTACTTC.

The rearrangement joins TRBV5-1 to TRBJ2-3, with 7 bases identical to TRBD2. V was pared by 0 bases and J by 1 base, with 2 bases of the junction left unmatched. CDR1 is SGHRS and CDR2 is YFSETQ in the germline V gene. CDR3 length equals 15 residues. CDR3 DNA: TGCGCCAGCAGCTTGGGAGCGGGACGCACAGATACGCAGTATTTT. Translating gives CASSLGAGRTDTQYF.

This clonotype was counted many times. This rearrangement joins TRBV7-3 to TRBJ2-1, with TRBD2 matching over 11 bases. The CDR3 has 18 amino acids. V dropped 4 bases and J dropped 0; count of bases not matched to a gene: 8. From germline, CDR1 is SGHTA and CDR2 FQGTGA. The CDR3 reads CASSSLGTSGSSYNEQFF. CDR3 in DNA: TGTGCCAGCAGCTCGTTAGGGACTAGCGGTTCCTCCTACAATGAGCAGTTCTTC.

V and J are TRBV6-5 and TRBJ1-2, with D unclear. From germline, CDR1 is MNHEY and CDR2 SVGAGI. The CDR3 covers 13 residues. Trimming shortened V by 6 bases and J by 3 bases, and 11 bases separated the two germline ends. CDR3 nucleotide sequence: TGTGCCAGCAGGCTCCCAGGAGACTATGGCTACACCTTC. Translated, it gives CASRLPGDYGYTF.

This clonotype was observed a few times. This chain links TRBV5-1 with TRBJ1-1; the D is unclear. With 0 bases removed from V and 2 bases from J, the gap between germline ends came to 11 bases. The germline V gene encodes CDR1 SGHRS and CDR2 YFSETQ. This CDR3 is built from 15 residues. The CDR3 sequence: CASSLGRDLNTEAFF. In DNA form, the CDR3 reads TGCGCCAGCAGCTTGGGGCGTGACCTAAACACTGAAGCTTTCTTT.

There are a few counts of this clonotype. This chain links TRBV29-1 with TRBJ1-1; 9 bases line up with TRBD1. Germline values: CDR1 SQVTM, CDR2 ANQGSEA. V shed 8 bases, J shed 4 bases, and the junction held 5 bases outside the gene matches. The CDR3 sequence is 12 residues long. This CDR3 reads CSTDRGSTEAFF. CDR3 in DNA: TGCAGCACGGACAGGGGCAGCACTGAAGCTTTCTTT.